One and the same sample provided the 14 T cell receptor beta chains below, sequenced in a study of shared clonotypes between healthy human individuals. The data were produced by immunoSEQ multiplex PCR, yet TCRdb's version contains in-frame clones alone and is incomplete. The sample lists 2 million to 2.5 million clones; 95% were seen once. The sample consisted of naive CD4+ T cells sorted from blood. Subset defined: CD45RA+ positively selected. These TCRs come from a man aged 18 to 29 in good health.

This chain uses TRBV4-2 with TRBJ1-5; perhaps TRBD1 as D (6 bases). This CDR3 spans 15 amino acids. The ends were cut back, 1 base at V and 4 bases at J, with 11 bases in the middle. CDR1 is LGHNA and CDR2 is YNFKEQ in the germline V gene. Written as DNA, the CDR3 is TGTGCCAGCAGCCAAGGGGACAACCAAAATCAGCCCCAGCATTTT. Translation: CASSQGDNQNQPQHF.

The CDR3 DNA follows: TGTGCCAGCGGTGGCCGCCAGGGCGTTAGGAACACTGAAGCTTTCTTT. This codes for CASGGRQGVRNTEAFF. This rearrangement joins TRBV6-1 to TRBJ1-1; D possibly corresponds to TRBD1 (5 bases). This CDR3 contains 16 residues. Germline V lookup: CDR1 MNHNS, CDR2 SASEGT. With 8 bases removed from V and 1 base from J, the gap between germline ends came to 20 bases.

V and J are TRBV29-1 and TRBJ1-1, with D possibly TRBD1 on 6 matching bases. Trimming removed 1 base at V and 5 bases at J, with 11 bases between. CDR1 SQVTM and CDR2 ANQGSEA come from the germline V gene. The CDR3 has 13 amino acids. The CDR3, as DNA: TGCAGCGTTGAAGTAGGGGGGGGAACTGAAGCTTTCTTT. Amino acid sequence: CSVEVGGGTEAFF. Based on the CDR3 plus reference TRBV29-1 and TRBJ1-1, the full variable domain is SAVISQKPSRDICQRGTSLTIQCQVDSQVTMMFWYRQQPGQSLTLIATANQGSEATYESGFVIDKFPISRPNLTFSTLTVSNMSPEDSSIYLCSVEVGGGTEAFFGQGTRLTVV.

This chain connects TRBV7-2 to TRBJ2-3, with 10 bases lining up with TRBD1. Germline values: CDR1 SGHTA, CDR2 FQGNSA. V was clipped by 8 bases and J by 2 bases; unmatched bases: 10. The CDR3 is 16 amino acids. CDR3 in amino acids: CASGSGTGANTDTQYF. Written as DNA, the CDR3 is TGTGCCAGCGGCTCCGGGACAGGGGCAAACACAGATACGCAGTATTTT.

The V gene is TRBV15, the J gene TRBJ1-6; D is ambiguous. With 0 bases removed from V and 7 bases from J, the gap between germline ends came to 13 bases. The germline V gene encodes CDR1 LNHNV and CDR2 YYDKDF (reference sequence). The CDR3 is 16 amino acids. The CDR3 DNA reads TGTGCCACCAGCAGAGACGATCCGCCCGGGAATTCACCCCTCCACTTT. It codes for CATSRDDPPGNSPLHF.

This chain uses TRBV30 with TRBJ2-1; D is perhaps TRBD1 (5 bases). V was clipped by 0 bases and J by 6 bases, with 15 bases between them. Looked up from germline, CDR1 is GTSNPN and CDR2 is SVGIG (reference sequence). The CDR3 is 15 amino acids. CDR3 DNA: TGTGCCTGGAGTGTGGGCAGGGCAAGCTTCAATGAGCAGTTCTTC. Protein product: CAWSVGRASFNEQFF. The full variable domain, in which reference TRBV30 and TRBJ2-1 provide the parts outside the CDR3, is SQTIHQWPATLVQPVGSPLSLECTVEGTSNPNLYWYRQAAGRGLQLLFYSVGIGQISSEVPQNLSASRPQDRQFILSSKKLLLSDSGFYLCAWSVGRASFNEQFFGPGTRLTVL.

This clone was found once. V gene TRBV30 combines with J gene TRBJ2-7; D not resolved. The CDR3 consists of 13 residues. The V end lost 0 bases, the J end lost 6 bases, and 12 bases lay between the germline ends. Germline assignment: CDR1 GTSNPN and CDR2 SVGIG (reference sequence). The CDR3 is CAWSVNVRAEQYF. The CDR3 DNA follows: TGTGCCTGGAGTGTAAACGTGAGAGCCGAGCAGTACTTC.

V usage is TRBV9 and J usage is TRBJ2-1, with 9 bases identical to TRBD2. CDR3 length: 15 amino acids. The V gene end was trimmed by 4 bases and the J gene end by 2 bases; junction bases not matched to a gene: 4. In germline, CDR1 is SGDLS, CDR2 YYNGEE. The DNA for the CDR3 is TGTGCCAGCAGCATTGGACTAGCGACCTACAATGAGCAGTTCTTC. This encodes CASSIGLATYNEQFF.

The chain is built from TRBV5-1 and TRBJ2-7; TRBD1 matches 9 bases. V shed 3 bases and J 6 bases; nucleotides not matched to a gene: 7. CDR3 length equals 14 residues. Looked up from germline, CDR1 is SGHRS and CDR2 is YFSETQ. This CDR3 is CASSSGQGPLEQYF. In nucleotides, the CDR3 is TGCGCCAGCAGCTCGGGACAGGGTCCCCTCGAGCAGTACTTC.

The gene calls are TRBV2 and TRBJ2-1; D ambiguous. Deletions cut 6 bases from V and 9 bases from J, with 9 bases between. CDR1 SNHLY and CDR2 FYNNEI come from the germline V gene. The CDR3 spans 11 residues. The CDR3 DNA follows: TGTGCCAGCAGGGAGATTACTGAGCAGTTCTTC. Translated: CASREITEQFF.

The gene calls are TRBV7-9 and TRBJ2-5, with D tentatively TRBD1 (6 bases). The CDR3 has 16 residues. Germline lookup yields CDR1 SEHNR and CDR2 FQNEAQ (reference sequence). The V gene lost 3 bases and the J gene lost 2 bases, with 16 bases spanning the gap. The DNA for the CDR3 is TGTGCCAGCAGCTTTGGTACAGGGATGCTTCAAGAGACCCAGTACTTC. It is translated as CASSFGTGMLQETQYF.

The CDR3 spells CASRGAQTEQYF. The CDR3 coding sequence is TGTGCCAGCCGAGGGGCGCAGACCGAGCAGTACTTC. J is TRBJ2-7 and V is TRBV7-2; the D gene could be TRBD1 or TRBD2 (5 bases each). This CDR3 is 12 amino acids long. Per germline, CDR1 SGHTA and CDR2 FQGNSA. Trimming removed 8 bases from V and 6 bases from J, with 14 bases in between.

The chain uses TRBV5-6 and TRBJ2-2, with a possible D match to TRBD2 (6 bases). The CDR3 spans 18 residues. From germline, CDR1 is SGHDT and CDR2 YYEEEE. Trimming removed 4 bases at V and 0 bases at J, with 19 bases between. The CDR3, as DNA: TGTGCCAGCAGCCCCCTGGGAGGTAGGGGTGCGAACACCGGGGAGCTGTTTTTT. Translation: CASSPLGGRGANTGELFF.

Remarks on this clone: The germline gene is not matched at one end of the junction; a read error may be the cause. The chain combines TRBV6-6 with TRBJ1-4; 7 bases align to TRBD1. This CDR3 is 14 amino acids long. Germline assignment: CDR1 MNHNY and CDR2 SVGAGI (reference sequence). The CDR3 spells CASSYFGQAEILFF. CDR3 in DNA: TGTGCCAGCAGTTACTTCGGACAGGCGGAAATACTGTTTTTT.